This T cell receptor (beta chain) was found in a study of T cells in Graves' hyperthyroidism and ophthalmopathy (dated by TCRdb to about 2019). With respect to the entire study: Peripheral blood samples were taken at the time of initial diagnosis, prior to any treatment. To identify distinguishing TCR V-J signatures, a discovery cohort of 100 or so patients was used, comprising approximately 40 with Graves' ophthalmopathy and around 57 with stable Graves' hyperthyroidism. An independent validation cohort of under 20 hyperthyroidism patients and 17 patients who later progressed to ophthalmopathy tested prospective prediction of ophthalmopathy. The 75 to 100 discovery patients were randomly split 7:3 into training and test sets. The study also compared thyroid tissue and blood T-cell repertoires from several Graves' hyperthyroidism patients. Once sampling was done, hyperthyroidism patients were given methimazole at a starting dose of 30 mg daily, whereas ophthalmopathy patients were given high-dose intravenous methylprednisolone. TCR Vbeta CDR3 sequencing of approximately 140 peripheral blood samples (under 45 ophthalmopathy, around 80 hyperthyroidism and 17 progressor patients) is reported in the paper.

The table lists this clonotype with many counts. What antigen it recognizes has not been identified. No per-base quality is available; no much larger clone lies one base away. Between the V and J ends, shortened by 3 bases and 2 bases respectively, the junction contains 7 bases. Reading from cysteine to phenylalanine, the CDR3 counts 12 amino acids. Only the CDR3 part of the read is kept: 36 bases, read in frame from the first base. The germline V gene encodes CDR1 DFQATT and CDR2 SNEGSKA (reference sequence). The TCR beta CDR3 regions were amplified from the RNA transcripts. A first-round RT-PCR of the TCR CDR3 used the HTBI primer set with the Qiagen OneStep RT-PCR kit. Libraries were constructed in a second round of multiplex PCR, after which size selection and purification were performed. Sequencing of the libraries was done on an Illumina HiSeq2000 using paired-end 100 bp reads. From the authors' description of their analysis: SOAPnuke was used to process the raw data, throwing out any read that contained adapters or uncalled bases, had a mean Phred below 15, or lacked an exact constant-primer or identifier match. COPE v1.2.5 was used to merge the high-quality paired reads, and each unique nucleotide sequence was defined as a clonotype. Clonotypes were aligned to IMGT TRBV, TRBD and TRBJ reference segments using MiTCR v1.1. Analysis was restricted to V-J combinations with a frequency above 0.0001, which covered about 99% of repertoires. A TCS score was defined as the ratio of F50 (clonal expansion) to E x V (chaos), with BLOSUM62-based TCRdist applied between CDR3 peptides within each V-J. Welch's t-statistics and random forest reduced 450 to 600 V-J features to about 12, which were used in a naive Bayes classifier (R e1071). TCRdb cleaned the public reads at Q25 with fastp, built clones with MiXCR and kept in-frame beta chains. For every CDR3 protein sequence, its rows merge into one entry that carries the most common genes and DNA. TCRdb's processing, not the study's, gives the V and J calls here. This sample gives over 450,000 distinct CDR3 sequences in total; 17% of them show up just once. Approximately 15% of the sample lies in the top ten.

Overall study results and their limits: Most expanded thyroid clonotypes (frequency above 0.001) were also found in blood, which suggests that blood repertoires may mirror thyroid immune responses. During validation, the model predicted progression to ophthalmopathy a median of approximately 6.5 months ahead of onset, with almost 71% sensitivity and 72% to 85% specificity. No statistical method was used to fix the sample size in advance, and group allocation was not hidden from the investigators. A model built on a 13 V-J signature distinguished ophthalmopathy from stable hyperthyroidism, reaching around 90% sensitivity and around 82% specificity in cross-validation and 80%/75% in testing.

Ophthalmopathy patients had moderately to severely active disease, Clinical Activity Score of at least 3, NOSPECS grade of at least 4, and duration under 3 months. Any patient with an uncontrolled infection, another autoimmune disease, pregnancy or lactation was excluded. Diagnoses were established on the basis of clinical symptoms, serum thyroxine and TRAb, thyroid ultrasound, and orbital computed tomography. PBMCs were isolated from 7.5 to 10 ml of fresh peripheral blood by Ficoll-Paque density gradient centrifugation. Total RNA was extracted using Trizol reagent, and RNA quality was assessed on an Agilent 2100 Bioanalyzer.

What was sequenced was blood. The chain was built from TRBV20-1 and TRBJ1-2; the D gene is perhaps TRBD1, from 5 matching bases. The receptor was derived from a woman younger than 30 with Graves' ophthalmopathy. The sequenced DNA is TGCAGTGCTAGGACAGTGAACTATGGCTACACCTTC. This gives the protein CSARTVNYGYTF.